This T cell receptor beta chain was documented in a study of siplizumab effects on memory and regulatory T cells. A single count supports this clone. V dropped 2 bases and J dropped 0; count of bases not matched to a gene: 1. There are 15 residues in the CDR3. Germline lookup yields CDR1 SGHTA and CDR2 FQGTGA. Sequenced by immunoSEQ multiplex PCR; TCRdb stores in-frame clones only, minus some. The table has roughly 120,000 clones, about 94% seen once. Material for sequencing was non-Treg CD4+ T cells sorted from blood. This clonotype was obtained from a human donor in good health. The chain recombines TRBV7-3 with TRBJ2-3; 8 nucleotides match TRBD2. Here the CDR3 DNA reads TGTGCCAGCAGCTTACCTAGCGGGAGCACAGATACGCAGTATTTT. Translation gives CASSLPSGSTDTQYF.